Shown below are 9 T cell receptor beta chains from a single sample sequenced in a study of cytomegalovirus exposure and HLA in healthy donors. Amplification used 60 Vbeta primers and 13 Jbeta primers. Here immunoSEQ multiplex PCR was the method, and the copy in TCRdb shows in-frame clones only, minus some. The sample shows about 77,000 clones, nearly 80% of them seen only once. The specimen was PBMCs. These receptors originate from a man aged 35-49 years in good health and CMV-seronegative.

V and J are TRBV6-5 and TRBJ2-2; TRBD2 aligns across 8 bases. The CDR3 runs to 15 residues. CDR1 and CDR2 (germline): MNHEY, SVGAGI. V shed 0 bases, J shed 6 bases, and the junction held 3 bases outside the gene matches. The CDR3, as DNA: TGTGCCAGCAGTTACTCTTCCGGGAGGGCCGGGGAGCTGTTTTTT. Translated: CASSYSSGRAGELFF.

This clone showed up just once. This chain links TRBV6-5 with TRBJ2-2, with TRBD2 matching over 9 bases. Per germline, CDR1 MNHEY and CDR2 SVGAGI. The CDR3 sequence is 15 residues long. J gave up 6 bases and V 6 bases, and 8 bases lay outside the gene matches. This CDR3 is CASSTIAGEAGELFF. CDR3 nucleotide sequence: TGTGCCAGCAGCACTATAGCGGGAGAGGCCGGGGAGCTGTTTTTT.

This sequence joins TRBV6-4 and TRBJ2-2, with D possibly TRBD1 on 5 matching bases. Per germline, CDR1 MRHNA and CDR2 SNTAGT. Trimming took 5 bases from V and 1 from J, leaving 8 bases between them. This CDR3 contains 14 residues. The chain's CDR3 is CASSQDRNTGELFF. CDR3 in DNA: TGTGCCAGCAGTCAAGACAGGAACACCGGGGAGCTGTTTTTT.

The chain uses TRBV7-8 and TRBJ1-2; 10 nucleotides line up with TRBD1. CDR1 and CDR2 from the germline V gene are SGHVS and FQNEAQ. Germline trimming cut 1 base from V and 1 base from J; bases unmatched to any gene: 3. The CDR3 is 16 amino acids. The CDR3 protein is CASSLEGDRGNYGYTF. The CDR3 bases are TGTGCCAGCAGCTTAGAAGGGGACAGGGGTAACTATGGCTACACCTTC.

The rearrangement uses TRBV27 and TRBJ2-5; D perhaps matches TRBD2 (6 bases). Germline CDR1 MNHEY, CDR2 SMNVEV (reference sequence). Deletions cut 6 bases from V and 5 bases from J, with 22 bases between. The CDR3 runs 16 residues. The CDR3 region is CASSGLAAGRRETQYF. CDR3 nucleotide sequence: TGTGCCAGCAGCGGCCTGGCCGCAGGGAGGCGGGAGACCCAGTACTTC.

This clone was seen a few times. The chain combines TRBV7-8 with TRBJ2-5; 9 bases agree with TRBD2. CDR3 length: 15 amino acids. J lost 2 bases, V lost 2 bases, and 3 bases had no gene match. From germline, CDR1 is SGHVS and CDR2 FQNEAQ. DNA of the CDR3: TGTGCCAGCAGCTTAATGGCGGGAGGGCAAGAGACCCAGTACTTC. It is translated as CASSLMAGGQETQYF. Combining the CDR3 with reference TRBV7-8 and TRBJ2-5 gives the whole variable domain GAGVSQSPRYKVAKRGQDVALRCDPISGHVSLFWYQQALGQGPEFLTYFQNEAQLDKSGLPSDRFFAERPEGSVSTLKIQRTQQEDSAVYLCASSLMAGGQETQYFGPGTRLLVL.

This clone was seen only a few times. The chain uses TRBV7-6 and TRBJ2-7; 10 bases map to TRBD1. The V and J ends lost 2 bases and 5 bases, in that order; junction bases with no gene match: 3. CDR1 and CDR2 (germline): SGHVS, FNYEAQ. The CDR3 runs to 14 residues. This chain's CDR3 is CASSLWDRGHEQYF. CDR3 in DNA: TGTGCCAGCAGCTTATGGGACAGGGGTCACGAGCAGTACTTC.

The DNA for the CDR3 is TGTGCCAGCAGTTCGCACTACGGGACAGGGTGGGGTAATGAAAAACTGTTTTTT. Translation: CASSSHYGTGWGNEKLFF. The J gene is TRBJ1-4, the V gene TRBV28; 9 bases are shared with TRBD1. With 4 bases clipped from V and 4 bases from J, the junction kept 13 bases outside the gene matches. CDR1 MDHEN and CDR2 SYDVKM come from the germline V gene. The CDR3 has 18 residues.

V and J are TRBV6-4 and TRBJ1-1; D may be TRBD1 (6 bases). CDR3 size: 15 residues. With 5 bases removed from V and 3 bases from J, the gap between germline ends came to 16 bases. Germline CDR1 is MRHNA and CDR2 is SNTAGT. The CDR3 is CASSPTGIRHTEAFF. CDR3 nucleotides: TGTGCCAGCAGTCCCACAGGGATCAGGCACACTGAAGCTTTCTTT.